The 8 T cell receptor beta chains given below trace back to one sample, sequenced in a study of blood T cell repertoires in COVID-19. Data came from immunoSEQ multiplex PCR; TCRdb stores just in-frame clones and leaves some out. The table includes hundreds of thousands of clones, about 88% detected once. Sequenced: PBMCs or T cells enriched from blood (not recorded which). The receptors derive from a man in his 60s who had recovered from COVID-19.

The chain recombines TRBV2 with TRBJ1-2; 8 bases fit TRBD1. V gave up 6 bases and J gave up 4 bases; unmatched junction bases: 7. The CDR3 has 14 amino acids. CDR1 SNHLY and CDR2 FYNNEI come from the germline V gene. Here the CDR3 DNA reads TGTGCCAGCAGCCCCCAGGGGGCCGGCTATGGCTACACCTTC. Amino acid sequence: CASSPQGAGYGYTF. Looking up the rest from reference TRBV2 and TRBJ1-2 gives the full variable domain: EPEVTQTPSHQVTQMGQEVILRCVPISNHLYFYWYRQILGQKVEFLVSFYNNEISEKSEIFDDQFSVERPDGSNFTLKIRSTKLEDSAMYFCASSPQGAGYGYTFGSGTRLTVV.

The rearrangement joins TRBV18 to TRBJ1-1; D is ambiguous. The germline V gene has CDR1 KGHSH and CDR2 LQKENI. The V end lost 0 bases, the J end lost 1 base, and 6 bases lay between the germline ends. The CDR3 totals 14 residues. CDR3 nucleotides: TGTGCCAGCTCACCACCGTCTTGGAACACTGAAGCTTTCTTT. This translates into CASSPPSWNTEAFF.

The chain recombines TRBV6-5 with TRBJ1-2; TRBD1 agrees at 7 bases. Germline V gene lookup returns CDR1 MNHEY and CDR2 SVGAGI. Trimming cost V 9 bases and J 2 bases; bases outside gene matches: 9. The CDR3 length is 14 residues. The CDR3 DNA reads TGTGCCAGTCGAGGGGGACAGCACAACTATGGCTACACCTTC. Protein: CASRGGQHNYGYTF.

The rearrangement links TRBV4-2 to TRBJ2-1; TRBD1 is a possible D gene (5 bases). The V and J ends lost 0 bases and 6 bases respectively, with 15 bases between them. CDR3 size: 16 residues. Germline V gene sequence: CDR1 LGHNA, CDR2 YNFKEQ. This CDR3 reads CASSQEGAGRRNEQFF. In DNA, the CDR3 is TGTGCCAGCAGCCAAGAAGGGGCAGGTAGGCGCAATGAGCAGTTCTTC.

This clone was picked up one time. The CDR3 DNA follows: TGCGCCAGCAGTTTCCTCGGAAGGGGGCAGAGCTACAATGAGCAGTTCTTC. Protein product: CASSFLGRGQSYNEQFF. The rearrangement joins TRBV5-1 to TRBJ2-1; 7 positions match TRBD1. The CDR3 totals 17 residues. Germline lookup yields CDR1 SGHRS and CDR2 YFSETQ. Trimming removed 5 bases from V and 3 bases from J; junction bases left unmatched: 14.

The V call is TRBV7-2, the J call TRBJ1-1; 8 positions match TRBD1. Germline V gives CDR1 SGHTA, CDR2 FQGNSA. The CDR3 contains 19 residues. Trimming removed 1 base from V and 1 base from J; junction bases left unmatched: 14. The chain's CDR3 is CASSLGGTGRSSKNTEAFF. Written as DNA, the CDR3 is TGTGCCAGCAGCTTAGGGGGGACAGGTCGTTCATCTAAGAACACTGAAGCTTTCTTT.

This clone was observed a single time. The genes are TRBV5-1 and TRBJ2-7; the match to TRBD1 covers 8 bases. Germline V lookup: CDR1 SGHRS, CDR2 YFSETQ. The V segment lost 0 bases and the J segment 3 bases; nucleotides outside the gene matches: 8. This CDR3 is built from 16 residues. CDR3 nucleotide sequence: TGCGCCAGCAGCTTGGTCACGGGCAGGGGGCTCTACGAGCAGTACTTC. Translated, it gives CASSLVTGRGLYEQYF. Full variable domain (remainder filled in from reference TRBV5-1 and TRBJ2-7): KAGVTQTPRYLIKTRGQQVTLSCSPISGHRSVSWYQQTPGQGLQFLFEYFSETQRNKGNFPGRFSGRQFSNSRSEMNVSTLELGDSALYLCASSLVTGRGLYEQYFGPGTRLTVT.

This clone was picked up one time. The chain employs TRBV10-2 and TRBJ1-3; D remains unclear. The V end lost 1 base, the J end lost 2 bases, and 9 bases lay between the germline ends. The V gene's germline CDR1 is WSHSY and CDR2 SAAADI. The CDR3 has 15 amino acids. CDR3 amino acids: CASSEFIGAGNTIYF. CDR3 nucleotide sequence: TGCGCCAGCAGTGAGTTTATCGGGGCTGGAAACACCATATATTTT.